Following are 29 T cell receptor beta chains from one sample sequenced in a study of blood T cell repertoires in COVID-19. Only in-frame clones appear in the TCRdb table, and some are missing; sequencing was by immunoSEQ multiplex PCR. The top ten clones hold roughly 10% of a sample with about 290,000 clones, roughly 90% of them seen once. The sequencing sample was made of peripheral blood. These receptors came from a woman in her twenties or thirties with COVID-19, enrolled during active disease.

The V and J genes are TRBV27 and TRBJ1-1; maybe TRBD1 (5 bases). There are 14 residues in the CDR3. CDR1 is MNHEY, CDR2 SMNVEV, per germline (reference sequence). Trimming removed 5 bases from V and 2 bases from J, with 12 bases in between. DNA of the CDR3: TGTGCCAGCAGTCCAGGAGGGGAAAACACTGAAGCTTTCTTT. Translating gives CASSPGGENTEAFF.

This clone appeared a single time. The genes are TRBV9 and TRBJ1-6, with D maybe TRBD1 (5 bases). CDR3 length equals 16 residues. Trimming left V 0 bases short and J 9 bases short, with 16 bases between. Germline lookup yields CDR1 SGDLS and CDR2 YYNGEE. The CDR3 nucleotides read TGTGCCAGCAGCGTAGCTCTGGGTGGCAGGGCTTCACCCCTCCACTTT. Its translation: CASSVALGGRASPLHF.

V usage is TRBV19 and J usage is TRBJ2-1; no firm D call. Germline CDR1 and CDR2: LNHDA and SQIVND (reference sequence). The V end was cut by 10 bases, the J end by 4 bases, with 14 bases between. CDR3 length: 13 residues. This chain's CDR3 is CATLARNYNEQFF. Written as DNA, the CDR3 is TGTGCCACCCTGGCCAGGAATTACAATGAGCAGTTCTTC.

DNA for the CDR3: TGCGCCAGCAGCTTGGTCGATGAGCAGTTCTTC. Protein sequence: CASSLVDEQFF. V gene TRBV5-1 combines with J gene TRBJ2-1; D call uncertain. CDR1 is SGHRS, CDR2 YFSETQ, per germline. V shed 0 bases and J shed 8 bases, with 3 bases lying between them. This CDR3 region has 11 residues.

This chain joins TRBV6-6 and TRBJ1-2, with TRBD1 matching 7 bases. The V gene's germline CDR1 is MNHNY and CDR2 SVGAGI (reference sequence). Trimming removed 7 bases from V and 8 bases from J; junction bases left unmatched: 10. CDR3 length equals 13 residues. CDR3 loop: CASNYRGGGGYTF. CDR3 nucleotides: TGTGCCAGCAACTACAGGGGAGGCGGGGGCTACACCTTC.

This chain joins TRBV5-3 and TRBJ2-3; TRBD2 might be the D (6 bases). TRBV5-3 has ORF status, its function being uncertain. The CDR3 spans 11 residues. The V end was cut by 4 bases, the J end by 8 bases, with 8 bases between. The DNA of the CDR3 is TGTGCCAGAAGCATCGGGGGTACGCAGTATTTT. Residues: CARSIGGTQYF.

The V call is TRBV2, the J call TRBJ1-2, with 8 nucleotides matching TRBD1. The V gene end was trimmed by 7 bases and the J gene end by 8 bases; junction bases not matched to a gene: 9. This CDR3 contains 13 residues. Germline lookup yields CDR1 SNHLY and CDR2 FYNNEI. The CDR3 loop is CASIRQGSDGYTF. The CDR3 nucleotides are TGTGCCAGCATTCGACAGGGGTCGGACGGCTACACCTTC.

This chain uses TRBV6-1 with TRBJ2-7; 9 bases line up with TRBD2. Trimming at V came to 4 bases and at J to 2 bases, leaving 9 bases not matched to a gene. CDR3 length: 16 amino acids. CDR1 and CDR2 from the germline V gene are MNHNS and SASEGT. Written as DNA, the CDR3 is TGTGCCAGCAGTGTCCTGGGCGGGGGGGCTACCTACGAGCAGTACTTC. Translated: CASSVLGGGATYEQYF.

The chain recombines TRBV12-3 or TRBV12-4 with TRBJ2-5; a weak D match, TRBD1 (6 bases). CDR3 length: 13 amino acids. V lost 10 bases and J 1 base, leaving 13 bases between the germline ends. The CDR3 DNA follows: TGTGCCACCTCTCTGGGGGCCCAAGAGACCCAGTACTTC. It is translated as CATSLGAQETQYF.

Remarks on this clone: Distinct nucleotide sequences in the sample also encode this CDR3. The CDR3 DNA follows: TGCGCCAGCAGCTTGGAGGGGGGCAATCAGCCCCAGCATTTT. It encodes CASSLEGGNQPQHF. V is TRBV5-1 and J is TRBJ1-5; TRBD1 might be the D (6 bases). Germline assignment: CDR1 SGHRS and CDR2 YFSETQ. The CDR3 is 14 amino acids. The germline V and J ends were trimmed by 0 bases and 2 bases, with 6 bases remaining between them.

The genes are TRBV18 and TRBJ1-3; the D gene is possibly TRBD1 (6 bases). The CDR3 runs to 15 residues. CDR1 KGHSH and CDR2 LQKENI come from the germline V gene. The ends were cut back, 1 base at V and 3 bases at J, with 10 bases in the middle. The CDR3 sequence: CASSPRGQIGNTIYF. The DNA for the CDR3 is TGTGCCAGCTCACCACGAGGACAGATTGGAAACACCATATATTTT.

V gene TRBV30 combines with J gene TRBJ1-2, with a tentative D call TRBD1 (6 bases). Deletions cut 0 bases from V and 7 bases from J, with 9 bases between. Germline CDR1 GTSNPN, CDR2 SVGIG (reference sequence). The CDR3 totals 12 residues. CDR3 amino acids: CAWSVQGGGYTF. The DNA for the CDR3 is TGTGCCTGGAGTGTACAAGGGGGTGGCTACACCTTC.

The chain carries TRBV12-5 and TRBJ2-1; D is perhaps TRBD2 (6 bases). The germline V gene encodes CDR1 LGHNT and CDR2 FRNRAP. Deletions cut 6 bases from V and 6 bases from J, with 21 bases between. This CDR3 is built from 16 residues. In DNA, the CDR3 is TGTGCTAGTGGCTTCCAGGTGGCGGGGTATGGCAATGAGCAGTTCTTC. Translation gives CASGFQVAGYGNEQFF.

The chain joins TRBV3-1 (or the pseudogene TRBV3-2) to TRBJ2-5, with D possibly TRBD2 on 5 matching bases. Looked up from germline, CDR1 is LGHDT and CDR2 is YNNKEL (reference sequence). The CDR3 runs 14 residues. Trimming took 6 bases from V and 3 from J, leaving 14 bases between them. This chain's CDR3 is CASSPEGFEETQYF. CDR3 bases: TGTGCCAGCAGTCCCGAGGGATTCGAAGAGACCCAGTACTTC.

CDR3 DNA: TGTGCCAGTAGTACCCCCCTTGTGCAGTTCTTC. Translation: CASSTPLVQFF. The gene calls are TRBV19 and TRBJ2-1; D gene ambiguous. CDR3 length: 11 residues. The V gene lost 4 bases and the J gene lost 12 bases, with 10 bases spanning the gap. CDR1 LNHDA and CDR2 SQIVND come from the germline V gene (reference sequence).

This clone was picked up one time. The chain recombines TRBV6-5 with TRBJ2-1; 8 bases map to TRBD2. This CDR3 has 15 amino acids. The J segment lost 7 bases and the V segment lost 2 bases, leaving 7 bases of the junction unmatched. The germline V gene encodes CDR1 MNHEY and CDR2 SVGAGI. CDR3 DNA: TGTGCCAGCAGTTACGTTCCGGGGGGGCCAAATGAGCAGTTCTTC. This translates into CASSYVPGGPNEQFF.

The V gene is TRBV7-9, the J gene TRBJ2-5; a weak D match, TRBD2 (6 bases). The CDR3 has 15 amino acids. The V end was cut by 6 bases, the J end by 2 bases, with 16 bases between. CDR1 SEHNR and CDR2 FQNEAQ come from the germline V gene (reference sequence). The CDR3 reads CASSQAGPRQETQYF. DNA of the CDR3: TGTGCCAGCAGTCAAGCGGGTCCTCGTCAAGAGACCCAGTACTTC.

The chain couples TRBV28 to TRBJ1-1, with D uncertain. Deletions cut 4 bases from V and 6 bases from J, with 18 bases between. CDR3 length: 15 residues. Looked up from germline, CDR1 is MDHEN and CDR2 is SYDVKM. Written as DNA, the CDR3 is TGTGCCAGCAGTTCCCCCGGGGTAGATGCATCTGAAGCTTTCTTT. Protein: CASSSPGVDASEAFF.

The gene calls are TRBV6-2 or TRBV6-3 and TRBJ2-7, with D unclear. Germline values: CDR1 MNHEY, CDR2 SVGEGT. V was shortened by 4 bases and J by 2 bases, with 9 bases between the two germline ends. The CDR3 totals 13 residues. DNA for the CDR3: TGTGCCAGCAGTTCCAGGCTACCCTACGAGCAGTACTTC. It is translated as CASSSRLPYEQYF.

The J gene is TRBJ1-2, the V gene TRBV25-1; 8 bases align to TRBD1. From germline, CDR1 is MGHDK and CDR2 SYGVNS. There are 15 residues in the CDR3. With V trimmed by 7 bases and J by 6 bases, 13 bases remained unmatched. In DNA, the CDR3 is TGTGCCAGCACCTCCTCGGGGACAGGTCGCCATGGCTACACCTTC. It encodes CASTSSGTGRHGYTF.

This chain uses TRBV27 with TRBJ1-2; 9 positions match TRBD1. Trimming took 4 bases from V and 3 from J; bases not matched to a gene: 15. The germline V gene encodes CDR1 MNHEY and CDR2 SMNVEV (reference sequence). The CDR3 is 18 residues long. The CDR3 loop is CASSSLWPTRQGDYGYTF. The CDR3 bases are TGTGCCAGCAGTTCCCTATGGCCCACCAGACAGGGGGACTATGGCTACACCTTC.

This chain links TRBV6-5 with TRBJ1-5; D may be TRBD1 (6 bases). Germline assignment: CDR1 MNHEY and CDR2 SVGAGI. V lost 6 bases and J 0 bases, leaving 12 bases between the germline ends. The CDR3 is 15 amino acids. The CDR3 sequence is CASRDTGHSNQPQHF. The CDR3 nucleotides read TGTGCCAGCAGGGACACAGGGCATAGCAATCAGCCCCAGCATTTT.

This clone was recorded a few times. The chain carries TRBV3-1 (or the pseudogene TRBV3-2) and TRBJ2-7, with 9 positions matching TRBD1. Germline values: CDR1 LGHDT, CDR2 YNNKEL (reference sequence). The CDR3 consists of 15 residues. Losses at the gene ends were 1 base for V and 3 bases for J; bases not matched to a gene: 4. CDR3 in DNA: TGTGCCAGCAGCCAAGCCGGGACAGGGCTCTACGAGCAGTACTTC. Its protein product is CASSQAGTGLYEQYF.

The chain combines TRBV7-8 with TRBJ2-5, with TRBD2 identical over 9 bases. Trimming at V came to 4 bases and at J to 5 bases, leaving 8 bases not matched to a gene. Germline V CDR1 and CDR2: SGHVS, FQNEAQ. The CDR3 totals 15 residues. DNA of the CDR3: TGTGCCAGCAGCTCCGGCGGGGGGGTGGCGGAGACCCAGTACTTC. Encoded protein: CASSSGGGVAETQYF.

V gene TRBV18 combines with J gene TRBJ1-3; D unresolved. With 8 bases removed from V and 0 bases from J, the gap between germline ends came to 17 bases. CDR1 KGHSH and CDR2 LQKENI come from the germline V gene. The CDR3 runs to 16 residues. CDR3 sequence (DNA): TGTGCCAGCACCCAACTAGGTGGCCCCTCTGGAAACACCATATATTTT. It specifies CASTQLGGPSGNTIYF.

The V call is TRBV6-5, the J call TRBJ1-4; TRBD1 matches 10 bases. After removal of 4 bases from V and 7 bases from J, the junction contained 3 bases not matched to a gene. The germline V gene encodes CDR1 MNHEY and CDR2 SVGAGI. This CDR3 comprises 14 residues. DNA of the CDR3: TGTGCCAGCAGTTCCGGGACAGGGGTTGAAAAACTGTTTTTT. It translates to CASSSGTGVEKLFF.

This clone was counted a few times. The rearrangement links TRBV18 to TRBJ1-1, with 7 bases identical to TRBD1. The CDR3 has 15 amino acids. In germline, CDR1 is KGHSH, CDR2 LQKENI. With V trimmed by 6 bases and J by 3 bases, 10 bases remained unmatched. CDR3 region: CASSQQQGMDTEAFF. CDR3 coding DNA: TGTGCCAGCTCGCAACAACAGGGGATGGACACTGAAGCTTTCTTT.

A few counts support this clone. The rearrangement uses TRBV7-2 and TRBJ1-2; 7 nucleotides align to TRBD1. The CDR3 sequence is 16 residues long. With 3 bases clipped from V and 6 bases from J, the junction kept 13 bases outside the gene matches. Per germline, CDR1 SGHTA and CDR2 FQGNSA. CDR3 region: CASSFPEGGAVNGYTF. CDR3 nucleotide sequence: TGTGCCAGCAGCTTCCCAGAAGGGGGCGCGGTTAATGGCTACACCTTC.

The rearrangement joins TRBV5-1 to TRBJ2-2, with D unresolved. Germline CDR1 reads SGHRS; CDR2 reads YFSETQ. The V and J ends lost 4 bases and 0 bases respectively, with 10 bases between them. There are 15 residues in the CDR3. CDR3 nucleotide sequence: TGCGCCAGCAGCCCTGGCTTCGCGAACACCGGGGAGCTGTTTTTT. Translating gives CASSPGFANTGELFF. The full variable domain, completed using reference TRBV5-1 and TRBJ2-2, is KAGVTQTPRYLIKTRGQQVTLSCSPISGHRSVSWYQQTPGQGLQFLFEYFSETQRNKGNFPGRFSGRQFSNSRSEMNVSTLELGDSALYLCASSPGFANTGELFFGEGSRLTVL.